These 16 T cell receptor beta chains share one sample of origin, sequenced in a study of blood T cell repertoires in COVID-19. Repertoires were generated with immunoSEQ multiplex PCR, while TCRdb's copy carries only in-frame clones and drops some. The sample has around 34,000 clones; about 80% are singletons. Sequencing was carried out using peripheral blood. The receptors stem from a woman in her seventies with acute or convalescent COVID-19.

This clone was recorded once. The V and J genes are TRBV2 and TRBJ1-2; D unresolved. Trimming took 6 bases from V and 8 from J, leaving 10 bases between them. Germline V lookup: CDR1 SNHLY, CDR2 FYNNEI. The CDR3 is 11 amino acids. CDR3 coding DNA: TGTGCCAGCAGAGGAGTCCGGGGCTACACCTTC. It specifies CASRGVRGYTF.

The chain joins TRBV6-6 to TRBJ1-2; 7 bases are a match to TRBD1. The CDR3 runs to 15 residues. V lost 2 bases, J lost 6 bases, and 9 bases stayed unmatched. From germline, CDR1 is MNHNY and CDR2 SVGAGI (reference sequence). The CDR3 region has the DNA TGTGCCAGCAGTTACCTTGGAGGGGGCATAGATGGCTACACCTTC. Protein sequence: CASSYLGGGIDGYTF.

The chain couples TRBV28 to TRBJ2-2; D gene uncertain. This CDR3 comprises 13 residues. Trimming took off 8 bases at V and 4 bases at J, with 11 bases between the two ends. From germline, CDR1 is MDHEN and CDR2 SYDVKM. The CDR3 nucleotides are TGTGCCAGCCACTCCGCGTCCACCGGGGAGCTGTTTTTT. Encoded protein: CASHSASTGELFF.

As DNA, the CDR3 is TGTGCCAGCAGCGTGCAAGCGGGAGGGTTTGGTACCGGGGAGCTGTTTTTT. As protein: CASSVQAGGFGTGELFF. The chain employs TRBV9 and TRBJ2-2; the match to TRBD2 covers 10 bases. V trimming: 2 bases; J trimming: 5 bases; junction bases outside the gene matches: 9. CDR1 and CDR2 (germline): SGDLS, YYNGEE. The CDR3 sequence is 17 residues long.

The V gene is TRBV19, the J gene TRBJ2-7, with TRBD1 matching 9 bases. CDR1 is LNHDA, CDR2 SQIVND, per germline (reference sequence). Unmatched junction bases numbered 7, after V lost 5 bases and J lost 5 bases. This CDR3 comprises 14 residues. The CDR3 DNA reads TGTGCCAGTAGTGTCGGGACAGGGAGCAACGAGCAGTACTTC. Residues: CASSVGTGSNEQYF.

This CDR3 reads CASNSQPSGANVLTF. The CDR3 bases are TGTGCCAGCAATTCACAACCCTCTGGGGCCAACGTCCTGACTTTC. The J gene is TRBJ2-6, the V gene TRBV6-5; no firm D call. The germline V and J ends were trimmed by 7 bases and 0 bases, with 10 bases remaining between them. CDR1 is MNHEY and CDR2 is SVGAGI in the germline V gene. This CDR3 has 15 amino acids.

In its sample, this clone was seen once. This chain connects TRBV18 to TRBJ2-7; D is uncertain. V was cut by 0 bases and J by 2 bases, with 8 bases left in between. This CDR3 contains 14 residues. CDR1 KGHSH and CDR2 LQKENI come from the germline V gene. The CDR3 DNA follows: TGTGCCAGCTCACCACCAACCCGAGCCTACGAGCAGTACTTC. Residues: CASSPPTRAYEQYF.

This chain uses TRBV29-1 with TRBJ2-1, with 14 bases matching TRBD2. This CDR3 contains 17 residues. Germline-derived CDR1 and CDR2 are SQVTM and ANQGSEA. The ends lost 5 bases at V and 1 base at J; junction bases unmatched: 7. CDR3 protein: CSVHSGTSGSSYNEQFF. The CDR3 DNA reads TGCAGCGTTCATTCCGGGACTAGCGGGAGTTCCTACAATGAGCAGTTCTTC.

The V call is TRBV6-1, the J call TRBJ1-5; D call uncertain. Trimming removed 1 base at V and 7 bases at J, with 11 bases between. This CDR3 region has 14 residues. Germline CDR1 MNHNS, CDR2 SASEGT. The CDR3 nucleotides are TGTGCCAGCAGTGAAGGTCCATCTCGGCAGCCCCAGCATTTT. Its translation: CASSEGPSRQPQHF.

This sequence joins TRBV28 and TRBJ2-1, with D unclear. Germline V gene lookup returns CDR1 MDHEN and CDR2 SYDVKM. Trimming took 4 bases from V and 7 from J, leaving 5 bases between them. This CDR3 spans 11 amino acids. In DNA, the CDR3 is TGTGCCAGCAGTTCGTTTAATGAGCAGTTCTTC. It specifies CASSSFNEQFF.

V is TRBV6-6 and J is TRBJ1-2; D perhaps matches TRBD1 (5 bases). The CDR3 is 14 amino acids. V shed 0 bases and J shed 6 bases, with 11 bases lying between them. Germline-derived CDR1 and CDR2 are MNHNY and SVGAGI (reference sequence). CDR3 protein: CASSYSKGRNGYTF. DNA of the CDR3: TGTGCCAGCAGTTACTCTAAGGGGCGTAATGGCTACACCTTC.

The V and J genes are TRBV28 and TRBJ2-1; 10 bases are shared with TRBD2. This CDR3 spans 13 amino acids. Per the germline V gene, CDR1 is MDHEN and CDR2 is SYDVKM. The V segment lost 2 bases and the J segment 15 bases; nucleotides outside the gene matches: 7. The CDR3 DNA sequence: TGTGCCAGCAGTTTAATTGGGATAGCGGGAGGGTTCTTC. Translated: CASSLIGIAGGFF.

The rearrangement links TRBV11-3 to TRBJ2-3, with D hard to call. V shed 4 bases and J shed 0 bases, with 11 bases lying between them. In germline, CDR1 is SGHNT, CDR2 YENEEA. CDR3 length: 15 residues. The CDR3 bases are TGTGCCAGCAGCTCGACTCTGGCTAGCACAGATACGCAGTATTTT. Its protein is CASSSTLASTDTQYF.

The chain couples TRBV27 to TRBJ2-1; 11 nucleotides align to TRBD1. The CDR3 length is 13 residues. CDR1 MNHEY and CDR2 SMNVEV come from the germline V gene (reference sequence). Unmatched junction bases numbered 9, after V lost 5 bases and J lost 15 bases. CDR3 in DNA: TGTGCCAGCAGTCCGCCCGGACAGGGGGCCGCGTTCTTC. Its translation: CASSPPGQGAAFF.

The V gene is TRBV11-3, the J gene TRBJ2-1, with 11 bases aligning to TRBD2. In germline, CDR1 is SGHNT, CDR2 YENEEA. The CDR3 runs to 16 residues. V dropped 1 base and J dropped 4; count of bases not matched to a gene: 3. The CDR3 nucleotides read TGTGCCAGCAGCTTAGGGCTAGCGGGAGGATACAATGAGCAGTTCTTC. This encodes CASSLGLAGGYNEQFF.

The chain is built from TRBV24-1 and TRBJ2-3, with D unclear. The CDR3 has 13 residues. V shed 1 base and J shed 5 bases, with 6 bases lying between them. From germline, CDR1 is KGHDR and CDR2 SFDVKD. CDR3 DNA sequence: TGTGCCACCAGTGATTTCACGGGAGATACGCAGTATTTT. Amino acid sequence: CATSDFTGDTQYF.